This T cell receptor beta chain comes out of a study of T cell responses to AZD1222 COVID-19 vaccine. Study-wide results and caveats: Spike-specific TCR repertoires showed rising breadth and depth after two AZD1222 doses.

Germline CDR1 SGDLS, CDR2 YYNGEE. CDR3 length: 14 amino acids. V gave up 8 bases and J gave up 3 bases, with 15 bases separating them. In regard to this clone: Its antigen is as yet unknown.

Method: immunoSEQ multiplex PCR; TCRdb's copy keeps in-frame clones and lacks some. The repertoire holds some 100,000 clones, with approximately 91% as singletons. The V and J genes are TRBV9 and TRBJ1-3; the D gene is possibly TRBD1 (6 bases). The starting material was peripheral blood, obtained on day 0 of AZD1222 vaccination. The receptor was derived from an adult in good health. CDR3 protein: CARAAGECGNTIYF. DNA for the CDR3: TGTGCCAGAGCTGCAGGGGAATGTGGAAACACCATATATTTT.